These T cell receptor beta chains were read from a single sample in a study of control samples from healthy donors and cancer patients. This table comes from immunoSEQ multiplex PCR, and its TCRdb copy is limited to in-frame clones, with some not included. The repertoire holds around 200,000 clones, with 90% to 95% as singletons. Input material: blood. The receptors shown here come from a woman aged 25-40 years in good health. Both conserved end residues are part of each CDR3. Fields, in order: V gene, D gene, clone size, J gene, CDR3 protein, CDR3 DNA. A D gene is named only where the DNA matches it firmly. Clone size is given for some rows only: seen once, a few or many times, or a class if the clone is expanded.

>TRBV5-6|.|.|TRBJ2-7
CASSLAVGDYEQYF
TGTGCCAGCAGCTTGGCGGTCGGGGACTACGAGCAGTACTTC
>TRBV28|.|.|TRBJ1-2
CASSLSQATYGYTF
TGTGCCAGCAGTTTATCTCAGGCAACCTATGGCTACACCTTC
>TRBV3-1/TRBV3-2|TRBD2|.|TRBJ2-5
CASSQDRLAGGPETQYF
TGTGCCAGCAGCCAAGACCGACTAGCGGGGGGGCCCGAGACCCAGTACTTC
>TRBV3-1/TRBV3-2|.|.|TRBJ1-6
CASSNRDTGLYNSPLHF
TGTGCCAGCAGCAACCGGGACACCGGCCTATATAATTCACCCCTCCACTTT
>TRBV14|.|.|TRBJ2-3
CASSQGGFPTDTQYF
TGTGCCAGCAGCCAAGGGGGCTTCCCCACAGATACGCAGTATTTT
>TRBV4-2|TRBD1|.|TRBJ2-2
CASSQDGTGTGELFF
TGTGCCAGCAGCCAAGATGGGACAGGAACCGGGGAGCTGTTTTTT
>TRBV4-2|TRBD2|.|TRBJ2-5
CASSQESSGYQETQYF
TGTGCCAGCAGCCAAGAGTCTAGCGGGTACCAAGAGACCCAGTACTTC
>TRBV24-1|TRBD2|.|TRBJ2-3
CATSDFPSGGTDTQYF
TGTGCCACCAGTGATTTCCCTAGCGGGGGCACAGATACGCAGTATTTT
>TRBV19|.|once|TRBJ1-5
CASSFRVGNQPQHF
TGTGCCAGTAGTTTCAGGGTTGGGAATCAGCCCCAGCATTTT
>TRBV7-2|TRBD2|.|TRBJ2-5
CASSLNRGGRETQYF
TGTGCCAGCAGCTTAAACCGCGGGGGGCGGGAGACCCAGTACTTC
>TRBV4-1|TRBD2|once|TRBJ2-3
CASSQGFREGTDTQYF
TGCGCCAGCAGCCAAGGTTTTCGGGAGGGCACAGATACGCAGTATTTT
>TRBV25-1|TRBD2|once|TRBJ2-1
CASSEFTSGSAVNEQFF
TGTGCCAGCAGTGAATTTACTAGCGGGAGTGCAGTGAATGAGCAGTTCTTC
>TRBV27|TRBD2|.|TRBJ2-1
CASRSIAGASYNEQFF
TGTGCCAGCAGGTCCATAGCGGGGGCCAGTTACAATGAGCAGTTCTTC
>TRBV5-4|.|.|TRBJ2-7
CASSLSQSYEQYF
TGTGCCAGCAGCTTGTCTCAGTCCTACGAGCAGTACTTC
>TRBV5-1|.|.|TRBJ2-1
CASSLSGGYNEQFF
TGCGCCAGCAGCTTGAGTGGGGGCTACAATGAGCAGTTCTTC
>TRBV7-9|TRBD1|.|TRBJ2-5
CASSTTGTGPKETQYF
TGTGCCAGCAGCACCACCGGGACAGGCCCGAAAGAGACCCAGTACTTC
>TRBV7-3|TRBD1|once|TRBJ2-1
CASSSDRGNEQFF
TGTGCCAGCAGCTCCGACAGGGGGAATGAGCAGTTCTTC
>TRBV6-4|.|once|TRBJ2-5
CASPRTEETQYF
TGTGCCAGCCCCCGGACAGAAGAGACCCAGTACTTC
>TRBV11-2|.|.|TRBJ1-5
CASSLERNQPQHF
TGTGCCAGCAGCTTAGAACGCAATCAGCCCCAGCATTTT
>TRBV7-2|.|.|TRBJ2-2
CASSTRQNTGELFF
TGTGCCAGCAGCACGAGACAGAACACCGGGGAGCTGTTTTTT
>TRBV4-3|.|.|TRBJ1-2
CASSRGANYGYTF
TGCGCCAGCAGCCGGGGGGCTAACTATGGCTACACCTTC
>TRBV27|TRBD1|.|TRBJ2-7
CASSLGFGTGTYEQYF
TGTGCCAGCAGTTTAGGATTCGGGACAGGGACCTACGAGCAGTACTTC